The 24 T cell receptor beta chains presented below share a single source sample, sequenced in a study of graft-versus-host responses after intestinal transplantation. Profiling relied on immunoSEQ multiplex PCR, and the TCRdb table lists in-frame clones only, not all of them. The table includes tens of thousands of clones, approximately 90% detected once. Which antigens these TCRs recognize remains unknown. Sample: unstimulated CD8+ T cells sorted from spleen or lymph node cells, taken before intestinal transplant. All receptors come from a human donor who received an intestinal transplant.

The chain uses TRBV7-9 and TRBJ2-2, with 7 bases matching TRBD2. The V and J ends lost 2 bases and 1 base, in that order; junction bases with no gene match: 4. Germline V gives CDR1 SEHNR, CDR2 FQNEAQ (reference sequence). The CDR3 is 16 residues long. The CDR3 protein is CASSLLGLVNTGELFF. The CDR3 DNA reads TGTGCCAGCAGCTTACTTGGACTAGTGAACACCGGGGAGCTGTTTTTT.

The chain links TRBV6-5 to TRBJ1-1; D not certain. Per germline, CDR1 MNHEY and CDR2 SVGAGI. V shed 0 bases and J shed 3 bases, with 8 bases lying between them. CDR3 length equals 14 residues. The CDR3 reads CASSYSDGYTEAFF. The CDR3 coding sequence is TGTGCCAGCAGTTACTCCGATGGTTACACTGAAGCTTTCTTT.

The chain is built from TRBV4-1 and TRBJ2-7; D remains ambiguous. The CDR3 extends over 13 amino acids. V was trimmed by 0 bases and J by 12 bases, leaving 15 bases between them. Germline lookup yields CDR1 MGHRA and CDR2 YSYEKL. Written as DNA, the CDR3 is TGCGCCAGCAGCCAAGAGGAAGTGACGGGTCTGTACTTC. Translated: CASSQEEVTGLYF.

This clone is a singleton in its sample. This rearrangement joins TRBV7-9 to TRBJ1-6; D gene uncertain. With 4 bases removed from V and 7 bases from J, the gap between germline ends came to 17 bases. CDR1 and CDR2 (germline): SEHNR, FQNEAQ (reference sequence). The CDR3 totals 16 residues. CDR3 in DNA: TGTGCCAGCAGCTCGGCCGAACCTATTCTCAATTCACCCCTCCACTTT. It codes for CASSSAEPILNSPLHF. The whole variable domain, filled in from reference TRBV7-9 and TRBJ1-6, reads DTGVSQNPRHKITKRGQNVTFRCDPISEHNRLYWYRQTLGQGPEFLTYFQNEAQLEKSRLLSDRFSAERPKGSFSTLEIQRTEQGDSAMYLCASSSAEPILNSPLHFGNGTRLTVT.

The V call is TRBV11-2, the J call TRBJ2-1; 8 bases fit TRBD2. In germline, CDR1 is SGHAT, CDR2 FQNNGV. V trimming: 5 bases; J trimming: 1 base; junction bases outside the gene matches: 7. CDR3 length equals 16 residues. The CDR3 region is CASSENGRGSYNEQFF. CDR3 DNA: TGTGCCAGCAGCGAGAACGGGAGGGGGTCCTACAATGAGCAGTTCTTC.

The gene calls are TRBV6-5 and TRBJ1-1; 8 bases fit TRBD1. V gave up 2 bases and J gave up 1 base; unmatched junction bases: 3. Looked up from germline, CDR1 is MNHEY and CDR2 is SVGAGI. The CDR3 runs 15 residues. The CDR3 is CASSYPGTGNTEAFF. In nucleotides, the CDR3 is TGTGCCAGCAGTTACCCAGGGACAGGGAACACTGAAGCTTTCTTT.

V and J are TRBV12-2 and TRBJ2-1; the D call in the table, TRBD1, was not verified against the DNA. TRBV12-2 is a pseudogene segment. The CDR3 sequence is 14 residues long. The DNA for the CDR3 is TGTGCAAGTCGCGATCGGGACAGGTTGAATGAGCAGTTCTTC. It translates to CASRDRDRLNEQFF.

The chain has TRBV7-9 and TRBJ2-5, with D uncertain. The germline V gene has CDR1 SEHNR and CDR2 FQNEAQ (reference sequence). The CDR3 has 15 amino acids. V lost 2 bases and J 1 base, leaving 11 bases between the germline ends. The CDR3 DNA sequence: TGTGCCAGCAGCTTAAATCGGCGTTCCCAAGAGACCCAGTACTTC. Translated, it gives CASSLNRRSQETQYF.

The chain recombines TRBV13 with TRBJ2-1, with D tentatively TRBD2 (6 bases). The CDR3 runs to 12 residues. From germline, CDR1 is PRHDT and CDR2 FYEKMQ (reference sequence). Trimming shortened V by 2 bases and J by 10 bases, and 9 bases separated the two germline ends. CDR3 sequence (DNA): TGTGCCAGCAGCTTATGGGGGGAGGAGCAGTTCTTC. Protein: CASSLWGEEQFF.

The CDR3 here is CASSLVGTGFRNQPQHF. CDR3 DNA sequence: TGTGCCAGCAGCTTAGTGGGGACAGGGTTTCGCAATCAGCCCCAGCATTTT. V gene TRBV7-6 combines with J gene TRBJ1-5, with 9 bases lining up with TRBD1. Germline CDR1 is SGHVS and CDR2 is FNYEAQ. The CDR3 has 17 amino acids. V dropped 1 base and J dropped 2; count of bases not matched to a gene: 6.

The V call is TRBV27, the J call TRBJ1-2; the D gene is possibly TRBD1 (6 bases). V was clipped by 3 bases and J by 6 bases, with 14 bases between them. CDR1 and CDR2 from the germline V gene are MNHEY and SMNVEV (reference sequence). The length of the CDR3 is 14 residues. CDR3 DNA: TGTGCCAGCAGTTTTACAGGGATGATAGATGGCTACACCTTC. Its protein product is CASSFTGMIDGYTF.

A single count supports this clone. The chain couples TRBV7-9 to TRBJ2-5; TRBD1 matches at 10 bases. This CDR3 is 16 amino acids long. V trimming: 5 bases; J trimming: 2 bases; junction bases outside the gene matches: 8. Looked up from germline, CDR1 is SEHNR and CDR2 is FQNEAQ (reference sequence). CDR3 sequence (DNA): TGTGCCAGCAGCCTGAGGGACAGGGGTTTTCAAGAGACCCAGTACTTC. This translates into CASSLRDRGFQETQYF.

The chain combines TRBV27 with TRBJ2-1; D assignment may be TRBD1 or TRBD2 (5 bases each). Germline assignment: CDR1 MNHEY and CDR2 SMNVEV (reference sequence). V lost 3 bases, J lost 4 bases, and 10 bases lay in between. This CDR3 is built from 14 residues. CDR3 amino acids: CASSFRDGYNEQFF. CDR3 DNA: TGTGCCAGCAGTTTCCGGGACGGTTACAATGAGCAGTTCTTC.

The gene calls are TRBV7-7 and TRBJ2-5; TRBD1 matches at 8 bases. The J call may be in error: the DNA end matches TRBJ2-7 better. The germline V gene encodes CDR1 SSHAT and CDR2 FNYEAQ (reference sequence). This CDR3 comprises 14 residues. CDR3 loop: CASSAGTGDYEQYF. CDR3 bases: TGTGCCAGCAGTGCCGGGACAGGAGACTACGAGCAGTACTTC.

Of note for this clone: The same CDR3 arises from other DNA sequences in this sample as well. The chain links TRBV5-6 to TRBJ2-7; D ambiguous. CDR3 length equals 12 residues. CDR1 is SGHDT and CDR2 is YYEEEE in the germline V gene. V lost 0 bases, J lost 4 bases, and 5 bases lay in between. DNA for the CDR3: TGTGCCAGCAGCTTGGGGGGTTACGAGCAGTACTTC. Translating it yields CASSLGGYEQYF.

For the CDR3, the DNA is TGTGCCAGCAGCTTCGGGACTTTGAACTACGAGCAGTACTTC. It translates to CASSFGTLNYEQYF. The V gene is TRBV5-4, the J gene TRBJ2-7, with D perhaps TRBD2 (6 bases). CDR1 and CDR2 from the germline V gene are SGHNT and YYREEE (reference sequence). The CDR3 runs 14 residues. V lost 2 bases, J lost 3 bases, and 12 bases lay in between.

The V call is TRBV29-1, the J call TRBJ2-7; 8 bases align to TRBD2. Germline V gene sequence: CDR1 SQVTM, CDR2 ANQGSEA. The CDR3 spans 15 residues. The V and J ends lost 2 bases and 0 bases, in that order; junction bases with no gene match: 6. CDR3 loop: CSVELAGQSSYEQYF. CDR3 DNA sequence: TGCAGCGTTGAACTAGCGGGCCAGAGCTCCTACGAGCAGTACTTC.

The rearrangement joins TRBV6-6 to TRBJ2-1, with D perhaps TRBD2 (5 bases). V was cut by 6 bases and J by 7 bases, with 10 bases left in between. The CDR3 is made up of 12 amino acids. Germline V gives CDR1 MNHNY, CDR2 SVGAGI (reference sequence). Here the CDR3 DNA reads TGTGCCAGCAGGCACCCGGGGAATGAGCAGTTCTTC. Translated: CASRHPGNEQFF.

This clone appeared once. V is TRBV2 and J is TRBJ2-1; D may correspond to TRBD1 or TRBD2 (5 bases each). V was trimmed by 1 base and J by 8 bases, leaving 12 bases between them. This CDR3 contains 14 residues. Germline CDR1 SNHLY, CDR2 FYNNEI. CDR3: CASSEDYGTYEQFF. CDR3 sequence (DNA): TGTGCCAGCAGTGAAGATTACGGGACCTATGAGCAGTTCTTC. The full variable domain, in which reference TRBV2 and TRBJ2-1 provide the parts outside the CDR3, is EPEVTQTPSHQVTQMGQEVILRCVPISNHLYFYWYRQILGQKVEFLVSFYNNEISEKSEIFDDQFSVERPDGSNFTLKIRSTKLEDSAMYFCASSEDYGTYEQFFGPGTRLTVL.

This chain connects TRBV4-1 to TRBJ2-7, with 7 bases lining up with TRBD1. The CDR3 is made up of 16 amino acids. After removal of 0 bases from V and 2 bases from J, the junction contained 7 bases not matched to a gene. Germline CDR1 and CDR2: MGHRA and YSYEKL. Here the CDR3 DNA reads TGCGCCAGCAGCCAAGATCTTCGAGGGGGCCCCTACGAGCAGTACTTC. Protein product: CASSQDLRGGPYEQYF.

CDR3 bases: TGTGCCAGCAGCTTAGTGGAGGGTTCTAACTATGGCTACACCTTC. Protein: CASSLVEGSNYGYTF. The rearrangement links TRBV7-6 to TRBJ1-2; the D is unclear. CDR3 length: 15 residues. Trimming removed 1 base at V and 0 bases at J, with 9 bases between. CDR1 and CDR2 from the germline V gene are SGHVS and FNYEAQ.

This sequence joins TRBV5-1 and TRBJ1-4; weak D call: TRBD1 (5 bases). This CDR3 region has 14 residues. Between the trimmed V and J ends, which lost 0 bases and 6 bases, there was a span of 9 bases. CDR1 SGHRS and CDR2 YFSETQ come from the germline V gene. CDR3 sequence: CASSLVGDDEKLFF. DNA of the CDR3: TGCGCCAGCAGCTTGGTTGGGGACGATGAAAAACTGTTTTTT.

V usage is TRBV7-9 and J usage is TRBJ1-5, with 7 bases that match TRBD1. The CDR3 runs 13 residues. Germline values: CDR1 SEHNR, CDR2 FQNEAQ (reference sequence). Trimming at V came to 4 bases and at J to 5 bases, leaving 2 bases not matched to a gene. CDR3 amino acids: CASSSQGDQPQHF. The CDR3 DNA reads as TGTGCCAGCAGCTCCCAGGGGGATCAGCCCCAGCATTTT. Full variable domain (missing parts from reference TRBV7-9 and TRBJ1-5): DTGVSQNPRHKITKRGQNVTFRCDPISEHNRLYWYRQTLGQGPEFLTYFQNEAQLEKSRLLSDRFSAERPKGSFSTLEIQRTEQGDSAMYLCASSSQGDQPQHFGDGTRLSIL.

The chain combines TRBV6-1 with TRBJ2-7, with D possibly matching TRBD2 (6 bases). V was trimmed by 6 bases and J by 6 bases, leaving 15 bases between them. Germline V gives CDR1 MNHNS, CDR2 SASEGT. CDR3 length equals 13 residues. CDR3 DNA: TGTGCCAGCAGGTTCGGGGGTTCGGGCGAGCAGTACTTC. This encodes CASRFGGSGEQYF.